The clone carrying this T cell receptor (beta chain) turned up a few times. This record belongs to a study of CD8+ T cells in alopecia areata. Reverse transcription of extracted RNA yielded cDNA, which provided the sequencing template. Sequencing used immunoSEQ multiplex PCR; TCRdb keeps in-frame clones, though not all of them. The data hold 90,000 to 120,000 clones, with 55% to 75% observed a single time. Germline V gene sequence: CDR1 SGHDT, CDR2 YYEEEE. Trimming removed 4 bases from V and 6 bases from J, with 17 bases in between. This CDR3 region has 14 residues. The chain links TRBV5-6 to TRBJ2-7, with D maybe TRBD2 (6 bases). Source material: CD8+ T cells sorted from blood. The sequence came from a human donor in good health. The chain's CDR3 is CASSTGPAAGEQYF. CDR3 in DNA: TGTGCCAGCAGCACTGGCCCCGCAGCGGGCGAGCAGTACTTC.